Listed below are T cell receptor beta chains from one sample, sequenced in a study of response to subunit inactivated influenza vaccine. One entry per CDR3 protein results from TCRdb running MiXCR on the RT-PCR reads. Of 200,000 to 250,000 distinct CDR3 sequences in the sample, 9.5% to 15% were seen once. The source material was non-naive T cells sorted from PBMCs, sampled 14 to 15 days before vaccination. The receptors shown here come from a man in his fifties who received an inactivated influenza vaccine. The CDR3 runs from the conserved cysteine through the conserved F or W. D genes are given only for firm matches. Some rows have no size entry. The others give once, few or many, or a class for an expanded clone.

CDR3: CATSRDSLGGYNEQFF; DNA: TGTGCCACCAGCAGAGATTCGCTCGGCGGCTACAATGAGCAGTTCTTC; D: -; size: -; V: TRBV15; J: TRBJ2-1
CDR3: CATSDPPGVFNQPQHF; DNA: TGTGCCACCAGTGATCCCCCTGGGGTCTTCAATCAGCCCCAGCATTTT; D: -; size: -; V: TRBV24-1; J: TRBJ1-5
CDR3: CASSREPGQGSYEQYF; DNA: TGTGCCAGCAGCCGAGAGCCGGGACAGGGTTCCTACGAGCAGTACTTC; D: TRBD1; size: -; V: TRBV3-1; J: TRBJ2-7
CDR3: CASSQGLAGTQETQYF; DNA: TGTGCCAGCAGCCAAGGATTAGCGGGGACCCAAGAGACCCAGTACTTC; D: TRBD2; size: few; V: TRBV3-1; J: TRBJ2-5
CDR3: CASSIGLATQYF; DNA: TGTGCCAGCAGTATCGGTTTGGCGACCCAGTACTTC; D: -; size: many; V: TRBV7-2; J: TRBJ2-5
CDR3: CSARDQARDRYQETQYF; DNA: TGCAGTGCTAGAGATCAGGCCCGGGACAGGTACCAAGAGACCCAGTACTTC; D: TRBD1; size: -; V: TRBV20-1; J: TRBJ2-5
CDR3: CASSYGQGTPGELFF; DNA: TGTGCCAGCAGCTATGGACAGGGGACCCCCGGGGAGCTGTTTTTT; D: TRBD1; size: few; V: TRBV7-2; J: TRBJ2-2
CDR3: CASSPILAGELFF; DNA: TGTGCCAGCAGCCCTATTTTGGCGGGGGAGCTGTTTTTT; D: -; size: many; V: TRBV28; J: TRBJ2-2
CDR3: CSAISLGYEQYF; DNA: TGCAGTGCTATAAGTCTAGGCTACGAGCAGTACTTC; D: -; size: few; V: TRBV20-1; J: TRBJ2-7
CDR3: CSARDPRVSGELFF; DNA: TGCAGTGCTAGAGATCCACGGGTTTCCGGGGAGCTGTTTTTT; D: -; size: -; V: TRBV20-1; J: TRBJ2-2
CDR3: CSVEDWDRGAGGYEQYF; DNA: TGCAGCGTTGAAGATTGGGACAGGGGCGCGGGTGGGTACGAGCAGTACTTC; D: TRBD1; size: few; V: TRBV29-1; J: TRBJ2-7
CDR3: CASSLEGQVGAETQYF; DNA: TGTGCCAGCAGCTTAGAGGGGCAGGTGGGAGCGGAGACCCAGTACTTC; D: -; size: -; V: TRBV7-6; J: TRBJ2-5
CDR3: CASRDYNTGELFF; DNA: TGTGCCAGCCGGGATTACAACACCGGGGAGCTGTTTTTT; D: -; size: many; V: TRBV28; J: TRBJ2-2
CDR3: CASDPWGGGAADTQYF; DNA: TGTGCCAGCGATCCTTGGGGCGGGGGGGCCGCAGATACGCAGTATTTT; D: TRBD2; size: -; V: TRBV9; J: TRBJ2-3